These 30 T cell receptor beta chains were all obtained from the same sample, sequenced in a study of tumor and adjacent non-tumor tissue in lung cancer. No cell sorting was done before RNA was extracted from the tissue. The normal lung tissue was taken more than 3 cm from the tumor edge. Three rounds of nested PCR, following a modified ARM-PCR protocol, produced the TCRbeta library. One entry per CDR3 protein, called by TCRdb with MiXCR from the multiplex PCR reads. The sample shows about 86,000 distinct CDR3 sequences, 65% to 80% of them seen only once. The sequencing sample was made of distant non-tumor lung tissue. These receptors all stem from a woman in her forties or fifties with non-small cell lung cancer.

A note on this clonotype: Here the CDR3 omits its conserved ending phenylalanine or tryptophan, so a read error is the likely source. This sequence joins TRBV29-1 and TRBJ2-1; D uncertain. This CDR3 spans 12 amino acids. Germline CDR1 SQVTM, CDR2 ANQGSEA. CDR3 nucleotide sequence: TGCGGCGTTGTACTCTATGAAGGTGAGCAGTTCATC. This codes for CGVVLYEGEQFI.

In this sample, this clonotype turned up many times. V gene TRBV5-6 combines with J gene TRBJ2-7; D possibly corresponds to TRBD2 (6 bases). The V gene's germline CDR1 is SGHDT and CDR2 YYEEEE. The CDR3 runs 14 residues. Between the trimmed V and J ends, which lost 0 bases and 3 bases, there was a span of 10 bases. CDR3 loop: CASSLVSSGYEQYF. The CDR3 DNA reads as TGTGCCAGCAGCTTGGTAAGTAGCGGCTACGAGCAGTACTTC.

Concerning this clonotype itself: A much larger clone differs by one base, so this may be a read error. The J gene is TRBJ2-4, the V gene TRBV24-1, with D possibly matching TRBD1 (6 bases). The CDR3 consists of 13 residues. The germline gives CDR1 KGHDR, CDR2 SFDVKD. The CDR3 reads CVTSEGTPNIQYF. CDR3 sequence (DNA): TGTGTCACCAGTGAGGGGACACCAAACATTCAGTACTTC.

This clonotype was seen many times. The chain has TRBV9 and TRBJ2-3; D uncertain. Germline CDR1 reads SGDLS; CDR2 reads YYNGEE. Trimming took 3 bases from V and 0 from J, leaving 11 bases between them. This CDR3 comprises 15 residues. The CDR3 region has the DNA TGTGCCAGCAGCGCCCAAAGTCTTAGCACAGATACGCAGTATTTT. Translation gives CASSAQSLSTDTQYF.

This clonotype was counted once. V usage is TRBV28 and J usage is TRBJ2-7; D gene unclear. Germline CDR1 reads MDHEN; CDR2 reads SYDVKM. V was shortened by 4 bases and J by 4 bases, with 20 bases between the two germline ends. The length of the CDR3 is 16 residues. CDR3 region: CASSSSRYPPIYEQYF. The CDR3 DNA reads as TGTGCCAGCAGTTCGTCTAGATATCCGCCTATATACGAGCAGTACTTC. Supplemented by reference TRBV28 and TRBJ2-7, the full variable domain reads DVKVTQSSRYLVKRTGEKVFLECVQDMDHENMFWYRQDPGLGLRLIYFSYDVKMKEKGDIPEGYSVSREKKERFSLILESASTNQTSMYLCASSSSRYPPIYEQYFGPGTRLTVT.

A remark on this clonotype: No conserved phenylalanine or tryptophan is present at the end of the CDR3, so a read error is the likely explanation. This rearrangement joins TRBV6-6 to TRBJ2-5; D is uncertain. This CDR3 region has 15 residues. Germline V lookup: CDR1 MNHNY, CDR2 SVGAGI (reference sequence). Trimming stripped 6 bases from V and 0 bases from J, with 14 bases between. This CDR3 is CASRFGGSNQETQYS. In nucleotides, the CDR3 is TGTGCCAGCAGATTCGGCGGCAGCAACCAAGAGACCCAGTACTCC.

This clonotype was seen only once. This is likely a read error, given that the CDR3 carries no conserved phenylalanine or tryptophan at its end. This chain joins TRBV6-5 and TRBJ2-1; a possible D gene is TRBD2 (6 bases). CDR3 length: 16 amino acids. The germline CDR1 and CDR2 sequences are MNHEY and SVGAGI. Trimming removed 6 bases at V and 3 bases at J, with 18 bases between. CDR3 sequence reads: CASSPRPEGGYNEQFL. CDR3 coding DNA: TGTGCCAGCAGCCCACGACCCGAGGGAGGCTACAATGAGCAGTTCTTA.

A remark on this clonotype: This CDR3 fails to terminate in the conserved phenylalanine or tryptophan, so it likely reflects a read error. It is unclear where the CDR3 begins or ends on the DNA, so no DNA is shown, and the CDR3 is as TCRdb lists it. The rearrangement uses TRBV10-3 and TRBJ2-3; the table assigns TRBD1, which was not confirmed against the DNA. The CDR3 has 14 amino acids, counting both end residues. In germline, CDR1 is ENHRY, CDR2 SYGVKD. CDR3 residues: CAISRGQSEDTQYY.

About this clonotype itself: A read error may account for a junction end that differs from germline. The rearrangement uses TRBV12-3 or TRBV12-4 and TRBJ2-7; possibly TRBD1 for D (5 bases). The CDR3 runs 12 residues. The CDR3 spells CASREQAYEQYF. The CDR3 bases are TGTGCCAGCAGGGAACAGGCCTACGAACAGTATTTC.

The chain combines TRBV6-1 with TRBJ2-5; 8 bases agree with TRBD1. The V gene end was trimmed by 10 bases and the J gene end by 8 bases; junction bases not matched to a gene: 15. The CDR3 is 14 amino acids. Germline CDR1 MNHNS, CDR2 SASEGT. CDR3 loop: CANITRGLGETQYF. The CDR3, as DNA: TGTGCCAACATTACCAGGGGGCTGGGGGAAACCCAGTACTTC.

About this clonotype: Mismatch with germline at one junction end may stem from a read error. The V call is TRBV5-5, the J call TRBJ2-7; D possibly corresponds to TRBD1 (5 bases). CDR1 and CDR2 from the germline V gene are SGHKS and YYEKEE (reference sequence). CDR3 size: 16 residues. In nucleotides, the CDR3 is TGTGTCAGCAGGTTCTCCAATTTCGACAGAACCTACGAGCAGTACTTC. This encodes CVSRFSNFDRTYEQYF.

This clonotype was observed at least ten times. The CDR3 nucleotides are TGCGCCAGCAGCCAGATAGCGGGAGGGAGCTCCTACAATGAGCAGTTCTTC. It specifies CASSQIAGGSSYNEQFF. This chain uses TRBV4-1 with TRBJ2-1; 11 bases match TRBD2. Germline CDR1 MGHRA, CDR2 YSYEKL. V lost 3 bases to trimming and J lost 0 bases; unmatched junction nucleotides: 4. CDR3 size: 17 residues.

Regarding this clonotype: A read error may produce the germline difference seen at one junction end. V usage is TRBV11-2 and J usage is TRBJ2-1, with 9 bases matching TRBD2. The CDR3 is 16 residues long. Germline CDR1 reads SGHAT; CDR2 reads FQNNGV. CDR3 DNA sequence: TGTGCCGGCCGACATAGCGGGAGTGGCTATTCCAATGAGCAGTCCTTC. This sequence encodes CAGRHSGSGYSNEQSF.

Of note for this clonotype: The missing conserved phenylalanine or tryptophan at the end of this CDR3 makes a read error likely. The chain uses TRBV6-1 and TRBJ2-7; possible D gene TRBD2, 6 bases. With 9 bases removed from V and 5 bases from J, the gap between germline ends came to 20 bases. Per the germline V gene, CDR1 is MNHNS and CDR2 is SASEGT. CDR3 size: 14 residues. The CDR3 is CARESGTVSHEQYL. Written as DNA, the CDR3 is TGTGCCAGGGAATCCGGGACTGTGAGCCACGAGCAGTACTTA.

In regard to this clonotype: In this CDR3 the conserved last residue, phenylalanine or tryptophan, is missing, so a read error is likely. CDR3: CSVKSLWGEDYEQYS. CDR3 DNA sequence: TGCAGCGTTAAAAGCTTGTGGGGGGAAGACTACGAGCAGTACTCC. V is TRBV29-1 and J is TRBJ2-7; D might be TRBD2 (6 bases). The CDR3 sequence is 15 residues long. Germline CDR1 and CDR2: SQVTM and ANQGSEA. V dropped 5 bases and J dropped 3 bases, with 20 bases sitting between them.

This clonotype was counted ten times or more. The chain couples TRBV11-2 to TRBJ2-1; tentative D call: TRBD1 (6 bases). V gave up 0 bases and J gave up 5 bases, with 11 bases separating them. Germline V CDR1 and CDR2: SGHAT, FQNNGV. The CDR3 consists of 15 residues. The CDR3 nucleotides read TGTGCCAGCAGCTTAGATAACAGGGTTCACAATGAGCAGTTCTTC. Residues: CASSLDNRVHNEQFF. Based on the CDR3 plus reference TRBV11-2 and TRBJ2-1, the full variable domain is EAGVAQSPRYKIIEKRQSVAFWCNPISGHATLYWYQQILGQGPKLLIQFQNNGVVDDSQLPKDRFSAERLKGVDSTLKIQPAKLEDSAVYLCASSLDNRVHNEQFFGPGTRLTVL.

Turning to this clonotype: One end of the junction fails to match germline, which may point to a read error. The V call is TRBV5-4, the J call TRBJ1-6; no reliable D call. There are 16 residues in the CDR3. Germline V gene data show CDR1 as SGHNT and CDR2 as YYREEE (reference sequence). The CDR3 sequence: CASSLLGARKNSPFHF. CDR3 bases: TGTGCCAGCAGCTTATTAGGAGCTCGAAAGAATTCACCCTTCCACTTT.

Note on this clonotype: The junction differs from germline at one of its ends, possibly a read error. The chain carries TRBV28 and TRBJ1-1; D is unclear. Germline V gene lookup returns CDR1 MDHEN and CDR2 SYDVKM. CDR3 size: 12 residues. CDR3 in DNA: TGTGTCATCACTCCCAGTAACATTGAAGCTTTCTTT. Its protein product is CVITPSNIEAFF.

A remark on this clonotype: One junction end disagrees with the germline gene, perhaps due to a read error. This rearrangement joins TRBV6-5 to TRBJ1-2; D is possibly TRBD1 (5 bases). The germline V gene has CDR1 MNHEY and CDR2 SVGAGI. The CDR3 totals 13 residues. CDR3 sequence (DNA): TGTGCCTGCAGGGCCGGGGCGAACTATGGCTACACCTTC. Its translation is CACRAGANYGYTF.

To note about this clonotype: At one end the junction does not follow the germline gene, possibly because of a read error. The rearrangement joins TRBV28 to TRBJ2-2, with 7 bases aligning to TRBD2. The CDR3 is 16 residues long. Germline values: CDR1 MDHEN, CDR2 SYDVKM. The CDR3 DNA reads TGTGCCGGCAGTTTACCCCTAGCGGACCCTACCGGGGAGCTGTTTTTT. Its translation is CAGSLPLADPTGELFF.

The J gene is TRBJ2-2, the V gene TRBV29-1; the D gene is possibly TRBD2 (5 bases). CDR3 length: 19 residues. The germline V gene encodes CDR1 SQVTM and CDR2 ANQGSEA. The CDR3 DNA is TGCATCGCACTCTTATCCGACCCCCGGCCTAGCCTCGAGGCCGGGGAGCTGTTTTTT. This sequence encodes CIALLSDPRPSLEAGELFF.

About this clonotype: A much bigger clone sits one base away, suggesting this may be a read error. DNA for the CDR3: TGTGCCAGCAGGCCTACAGTGGCCGGTCAGCCCCAGCATTTT. Its protein product is CASRPTVAGQPQHF. V usage is TRBV28 and J usage is TRBJ1-5; no firm D call. Germline V gives CDR1 MDHEN, CDR2 SYDVKM. CDR3 size: 14 residues. V was clipped by 6 bases and J by 6 bases, with 15 bases between them.

Details on this clonotype: Since the CDR3 does not end with the conserved phenylalanine or tryptophan, this likely comes from a read error. The DNA is omitted, as the CDR3 cannot be located on it reliably, and the CDR3 follows TCRdb's listing. The V gene is TRBV5-4, the J gene TRBJ2-7; the DNA was not used to check the table's D call, TRBD1. CDR1 and CDR2 (germline): SGHNT, YYREEE (reference sequence). Termini included, the CDR3 measures 13 amino acids. The CDR3 reads CASSLALGGTEYL.

Concerning this clonotype: The junction does not match germline at one end; this may be a read error. For the CDR3, the DNA is TGTTCCAGCACCCGACAGGGTTTCTCCTATGAGCAGTACTTC. Translation gives CSSTRQGFSYEQYF. The chain is built from TRBV6-5 and TRBJ2-7; 7 nucleotides line up with TRBD1. CDR1 and CDR2 (germline): MNHEY, SVGAGI. The CDR3 sequence is 14 residues long.

A word on this clonotype: One end of the junction varies from germline; a read error may be responsible. The gene calls are TRBV12-3 or TRBV12-4 and TRBJ2-1; TRBD1 might be the D (6 bases). The CDR3 spans 16 residues. The CDR3 DNA is TGTGCCAACAGTTTAAGGGGGATGGGGTCCTACAATGAGCAGTTCTTT. Its protein is CANSLRGMGSYNEQFF.

As regards this clonotype: Relative to the germline gene, one junction end is altered; a read error may explain this. The chain has TRBV11-2 and TRBJ2-1; D unclear. From germline, CDR1 is SGHAT and CDR2 FQNNGV. This CDR3 is 15 amino acids long. CDR3 residues: CASSLDYGGWHGQFF. The DNA of the CDR3 is TGTGCGAGCAGCTTAGATTACGGCGGTTGGCATGGACAGTTCTTC.

This clonotype was detected many times. The chain uses TRBV10-1 and TRBJ2-3, with TRBD2 matching over 8 bases. The CDR3 runs to 15 residues. From germline, CDR1 is WNHNN and CDR2 SYGVQD (reference sequence). Unmatched junction bases numbered 5, after V lost 2 bases and J lost 4 bases. CDR3 in amino acids: CASSEQLAASDTQYF. CDR3 coding DNA: TGCGCCAGCAGTGAGCAACTAGCGGCCTCAGATACGCAGTATTTT.

To note about this clonotype: Its ends do not fully match the called genes, so a read error is possible. The genes are TRBV11-2 and TRBJ2-1; maybe TRBD2 (5 bases). Germline values: CDR1 SGHAT, CDR2 FQNNGV. The CDR3 is 15 amino acids. CDR3 nucleotides: TGCGCCAGCAGCTTAGATTACGGAGGTTGGCATGAGGAGTTCTTC. It encodes CASSLDYGGWHEEFF.

To note about this clonotype: The germline gene is not matched at one end of the junction; a read error may be the cause. The chain carries TRBV18 and TRBJ2-7; D remains unclear. The CDR3 spans 11 residues. CDR1 is KGHSH and CDR2 is LQKENI in the germline V gene. CDR3 nucleotides: TGTGTCAGCTCATTCTCCTACGAGCAGTACTTT. It is translated as CVSSFSYEQYF.

Of note for this clonotype: The junction shows a germline mismatch at one end, possibly a read error. V usage is TRBV6-5 and J usage is TRBJ1-5, with D tentatively TRBD1 (5 bases). CDR3 length: 15 residues. Germline V gene data show CDR1 as MNHEY and CDR2 as SVGAGI. CDR3 DNA: TGTGCCAGCAGTTACTCCGGGACGGGAGATCAGCCCGAGCATTTT. Protein sequence: CASSYSGTGDQPEHF.